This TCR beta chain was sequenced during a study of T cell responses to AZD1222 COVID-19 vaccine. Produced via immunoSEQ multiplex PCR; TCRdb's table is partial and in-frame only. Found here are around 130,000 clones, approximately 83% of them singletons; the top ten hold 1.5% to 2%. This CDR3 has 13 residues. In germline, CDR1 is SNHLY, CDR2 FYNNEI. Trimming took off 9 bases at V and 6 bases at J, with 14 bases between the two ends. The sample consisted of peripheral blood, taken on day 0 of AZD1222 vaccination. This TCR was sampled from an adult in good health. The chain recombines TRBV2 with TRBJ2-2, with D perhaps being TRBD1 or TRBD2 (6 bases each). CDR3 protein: CASHREAPGELFF. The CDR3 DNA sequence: TGTGCCAGTCACAGGGAGGCCCCCGGGGAGCTGTTTTTT.